This record concerns one T cell receptor (beta chain) sequence. Using immunoSEQ multiplex PCR, the repertoire was profiled, and TCRdb retains in-frame clones only, with some absent. The top ten clones hold roughly 9% of a sample with around 2,000 clones, roughly 80% of them seen once. The entry originates in a study of immune cell composition in non-small cell lung cancer. The CDR3 runs 15 residues. J lost 5 bases, V lost 2 bases, and 5 bases had no gene match. Germline-derived CDR1 and CDR2 are WNHNN and SYGVQD (reference sequence). The source of this sequence is a human donor with non-small cell lung cancer. The chain joins TRBV10-1 to TRBJ2-3; 9 positions agree with TRBD1. Material: lung tumor tissue. The CDR3 coding sequence is TGCGCCAGCAGTGAGGGGACAGGGATCAAAGATACGCAGTATTTT. Amino acids: CASSEGTGIKDTQYF.